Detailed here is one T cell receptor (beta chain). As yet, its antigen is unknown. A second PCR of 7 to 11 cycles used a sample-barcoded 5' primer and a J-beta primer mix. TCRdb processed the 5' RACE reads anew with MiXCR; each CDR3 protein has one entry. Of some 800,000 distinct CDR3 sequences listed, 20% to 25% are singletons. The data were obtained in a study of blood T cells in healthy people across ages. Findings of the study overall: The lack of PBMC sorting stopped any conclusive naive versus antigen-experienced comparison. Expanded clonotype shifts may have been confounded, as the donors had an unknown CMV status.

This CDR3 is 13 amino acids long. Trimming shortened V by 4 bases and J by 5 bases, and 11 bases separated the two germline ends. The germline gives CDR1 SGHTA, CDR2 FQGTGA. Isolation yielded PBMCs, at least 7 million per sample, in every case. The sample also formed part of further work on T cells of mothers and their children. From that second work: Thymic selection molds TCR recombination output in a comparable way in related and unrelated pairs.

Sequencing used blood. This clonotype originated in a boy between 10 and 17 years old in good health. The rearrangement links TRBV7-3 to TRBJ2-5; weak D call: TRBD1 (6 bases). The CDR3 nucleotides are TGTGCCAGCAGCTCCGAAAGGGGGGAGACCCAGTACTTC. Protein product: CASSSERGETQYF.